Listed here are 14 T cell receptor beta chains from one sample, sequenced in a study of blood T cell repertoires in COVID-19. Sequencing used immunoSEQ multiplex PCR; TCRdb keeps in-frame clones, though not all of them. The sample includes about 410,000 clones, approximately 90% of them seen just once. What was sequenced was peripheral blood. These receptor sequences come from a woman in her 40s with COVID-19, enrolled during active disease.

This clone was counted once. Here the CDR3 reads CASMLTGDYGYTF. The CDR3 DNA reads as TGTGCCAGCATGTTGACAGGGGACTATGGCTACACCTTC. V and J are TRBV28 and TRBJ1-2; 8 nucleotides match TRBD1. Germline lookup yields CDR1 MDHEN and CDR2 SYDVKM. The V and J ends lost 7 bases and 3 bases, in that order; junction bases with no gene match: 4. This CDR3 spans 13 amino acids.

The chain has TRBV4-3 and TRBJ2-5; D is unresolved. CDR1 and CDR2 (germline): LGHNA, YSLEER. With 0 bases removed from V and 1 base from J, the gap between germline ends came to 6 bases. The CDR3 is 14 amino acids. CDR3 sequence (DNA): TGCGCCAGCAGCCAAGACTACCTCCAAGAGACCCAGTACTTC. Protein: CASSQDYLQETQYF.

This chain joins TRBV9 and TRBJ1-5, with D tentatively TRBD1 (6 bases). V gave up 0 bases and J gave up 7 bases, with 11 bases separating them. The CDR3 is 14 residues long. The V gene's germline CDR1 is SGDLS and CDR2 YYNGEE. CDR3 residues: CASSVGGGTQPQHF. The CDR3 nucleotides read TGTGCCAGCAGCGTAGGAGGGGGAACGCAGCCCCAGCATTTT.

The CDR3 sequence: CASSYPLRGQLEQYF. DNA for the CDR3: TGTGCCAGCAGTTACCCTCTCCGGGGACAATTAGAGCAGTACTTC. This chain connects TRBV6-2 or TRBV6-3 to TRBJ2-7; maybe TRBD1 (6 bases). This CDR3 spans 15 amino acids. The V gene lost 2 bases and the J gene lost 7 bases, with 18 bases spanning the gap. Germline lookup yields CDR1 MNHEY and CDR2 SVGEGT.

The chain links TRBV18 to TRBJ2-1, with TRBD1 as a possible D gene (5 bases). The V gene's germline CDR1 is KGHSH and CDR2 LQKENI. There are 12 residues in the CDR3. The ends were cut back, 4 bases at V and 7 bases at J, with 8 bases in the middle. The CDR3 region is CASSQGRNEQFF. CDR3 DNA: TGTGCCAGCTCACAGGGGCGGAATGAGCAGTTCTTC.

The chain links TRBV21-1 to TRBJ1-2; TRBD1, the D gene given by the table, was not confirmed from the DNA. TRBV21-1 is noted as a pseudogene. The CDR3 sequence is 17 residues long. As DNA, the CDR3 is TGTGCCAGCAGCAAAGCCGGGACAGGGAGGTTTAACTATGGCTACACCTTC. This encodes CASSKAGTGRFNYGYTF.

The chain joins TRBV5-6 to TRBJ2-7; D is unresolved. The V end was cut by 3 bases, the J end by 2 bases, with 6 bases between. This CDR3 has 12 amino acids. The V gene's germline CDR1 is SGHDT and CDR2 YYEEEE. The chain's CDR3 is CASSSPTYEQYF. DNA for the CDR3: TGTGCCAGCAGCTCCCCAACCTACGAGCAGTACTTC.

This clone has a handful of counts. The gene calls are TRBV6-2 or TRBV6-3 and TRBJ2-3, with TRBD2 matching 14 bases. This CDR3 spans 20 amino acids. Looked up from germline, CDR1 is MNHEY and CDR2 is SVGEGT. With V trimmed by 0 bases and J by 4 bases, 12 bases remained unmatched. CDR3 DNA: TGTGCCAGCAGTTACTCGACTAGCGGGGGGGCAGAGCAGACGCCAGATACGCAGTATTTT. Translating it yields CASSYSTSGGAEQTPDTQYF.

The CDR3 loop reads CASSPRVRLENYTGELFF. The CDR3 DNA sequence: TGTGCCAGCAGCCCGAGGGTCAGATTAGAAAACTACACCGGGGAGCTGTTTTTT. J is TRBJ2-2 and V is TRBV7-8; possibly TRBD2 for D (5 bases). This CDR3 spans 18 amino acids. Germline V lookup: CDR1 SGHVS, CDR2 FQNEAQ. With 5 bases removed from V and 3 bases from J, the gap between germline ends came to 22 bases.

This sequence joins TRBV12-3 or TRBV12-4 and TRBJ1-5; D gene ambiguous. This CDR3 has 13 residues. Trimming cost V 5 bases and J 5 bases, with 10 bases left between them. The CDR3 sequence: CASSLTRDQPQHF. CDR3 sequence (DNA): TGTGCCAGCAGTCTGACTCGGGATCAGCCCCAGCATTTT.

The rearrangement joins TRBV28 to TRBJ2-7; TRBD1 matches 8 bases. In germline, CDR1 is MDHEN, CDR2 SYDVKM. The V and J ends lost 5 bases and 0 bases, in that order; junction bases with no gene match: 12. The length of the CDR3 is 17 residues. In nucleotides, the CDR3 is TGTGCCAGCAGTCCCGACCCGCCCAGGGGGCACTCCTACGAGCAGTACTTC. The encoded protein is CASSPDPPRGHSYEQYF.

The rearrangement uses TRBV30 and TRBJ2-5, with TRBD2 matching 10 bases. Germline V gives CDR1 GTSNPN, CDR2 SVGIG (reference sequence). CDR3 length: 14 residues. V lost 2 bases and J lost 10; bases outside the gene matches: 10. Written as DNA, the CDR3 is TGTGCCTGGAGTCTTGCTAGCGGGAGTTGGGGCCAGTACTTC. Protein sequence: CAWSLASGSWGQYF.

The chain employs TRBV27 and TRBJ2-3; 9 bases map to TRBD2. The germline V gene has CDR1 MNHEY and CDR2 SMNVEV (reference sequence). The CDR3 is made up of 16 amino acids. V gave up 9 bases and J gave up 10 bases; unmatched junction bases: 20. Here the CDR3 reads CARTEPLAGVAFAQYF. The CDR3, as DNA: TGTGCCAGAACCGAACCCTTAGCGGGAGTGGCGTTTGCGCAGTATTTT.

This clone was seen more than once but under ten times. This rearrangement joins TRBV9 to TRBJ2-2; 9 bases are a match to TRBD1. Germline V gives CDR1 SGDLS, CDR2 YYNGEE. With V trimmed by 3 bases and J by 1 base, 4 bases remained unmatched. This CDR3 contains 16 residues. The CDR3 reads CASSARDRVNTGELFF. Written as DNA, the CDR3 is TGTGCCAGCAGCGCCCGGGACAGGGTGAACACCGGGGAGCTGTTTTTT.